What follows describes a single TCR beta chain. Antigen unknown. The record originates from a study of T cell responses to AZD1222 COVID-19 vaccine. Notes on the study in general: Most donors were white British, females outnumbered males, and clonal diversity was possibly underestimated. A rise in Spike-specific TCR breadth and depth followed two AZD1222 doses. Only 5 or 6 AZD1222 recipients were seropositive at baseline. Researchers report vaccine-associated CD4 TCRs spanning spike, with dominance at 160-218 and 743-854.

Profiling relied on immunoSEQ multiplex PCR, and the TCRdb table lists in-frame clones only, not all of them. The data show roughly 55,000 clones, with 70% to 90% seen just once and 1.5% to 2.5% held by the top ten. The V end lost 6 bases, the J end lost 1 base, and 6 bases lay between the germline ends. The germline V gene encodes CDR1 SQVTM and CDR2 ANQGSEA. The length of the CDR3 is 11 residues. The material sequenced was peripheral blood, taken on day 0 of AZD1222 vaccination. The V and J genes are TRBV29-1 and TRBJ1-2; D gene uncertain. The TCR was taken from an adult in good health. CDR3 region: CSVKGNYGYTF. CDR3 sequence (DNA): TGCAGCGTAAAGGGTAACTATGGCTACACCTTC.